The 20 T cell receptor beta chains below all came from one sample that was sequenced in a study of early T cells in non-severe SARS-CoV-2 infection. One entry per CDR3 protein, called by TCRdb with MiXCR from the 5' RACE reads. The sample lists roughly 80,000 distinct CDR3 sequences; roughly an eighth were seen once. Sequenced material: whole blood. The receptors shown here come from an adult who was a healthcare worker with PCR-confirmed SARS-CoV-2 infection or an uninfected control (not recorded which).

This clonotype was detected a few times. This chain links TRBV7-9 with TRBJ1-6, with D uncertain. CDR1 SEHNR and CDR2 FQNEAQ come from the germline V gene (reference sequence). The CDR3 has 14 residues. V was cut by 5 bases and J by 6 bases, with 11 bases left in between. In DNA, the CDR3 is TGTGCCAGCAGCCTCGGACTGAGTAATTCACCCCTCCACTTT. Encoded protein: CASSLGLSNSPLHF.

This clonotype has at least ten counts. The chain couples TRBV11-2 to TRBJ2-7; TRBD2 matches 9 bases. Per germline, CDR1 SGHAT and CDR2 FQNNGV. V shed 3 bases, J shed 6 bases, and the junction held 0 bases outside the gene matches. CDR3 size: 12 residues. In DNA form, the CDR3 reads TGTGCCAGCAGCTTTAGCGGGAGCGAGCAGTACTTC. This sequence encodes CASSFSGSEQYF.

This clonotype was recorded many times. The genes are TRBV5-1 and TRBJ2-7; D ambiguous. This CDR3 is built from 13 residues. Germline CDR1 SGHRS, CDR2 YFSETQ. V lost 5 bases and J 5 bases, leaving 14 bases between the germline ends. CDR3 sequence reads: CASSEYTQDEQYF. The CDR3 DNA reads TGCGCCAGCAGTGAGTACACCCAGGACGAGCAGTACTTC.

This clonotype appeared many times. The CDR3 region is CASSILGGQEGETQYF. The CDR3 DNA reads as TGTGCCAGCAGCATACTTGGGGGACAGGAAGGAGAGACCCAGTACTTC. This chain joins TRBV7-8 and TRBJ2-5; 8 bases line up with TRBD1. V gave up 5 bases and J gave up 4 bases; unmatched junction bases: 12. The CDR3 has 16 residues. Germline CDR1 SGHVS, CDR2 FQNEAQ.

This clonotype came up many times. The CDR3 bases are TGTGCCAGCAGCCAGACGGAGGGTTCCTCCTACGAGCAGTACTTC. Amino acids: CASSQTEGSSYEQYF. The J gene is TRBJ2-7, the V gene TRBV11-2, with D tentatively TRBD2 (6 bases). V lost 5 bases and J lost 0, with 14 bases in between. The V gene's germline CDR1 is SGHAT and CDR2 FQNNGV. CDR3 length: 15 residues.

This clonotype has a handful of counts. The chain joins TRBV9 to TRBJ2-5; D not resolved. V was pared by 0 bases and J by 5 bases, with 8 bases between. The CDR3 loop spans 13 amino acids. Germline V gene lookup returns CDR1 SGDLS and CDR2 YYNGEE. DNA for the CDR3: TGTGCCAGCAGCGTAGGCCAGTCTGAGACCCAGTACTTC. Its protein is CASSVGQSETQYF.

Many counts were recorded for this clonotype. V and J are TRBV12-3 or TRBV12-4 and TRBJ1-2; TRBD1 matches 7 bases. J was trimmed by 8 bases and V by 6 bases; bases with no gene match: 12. The CDR3 consists of 14 residues. This CDR3 reads CASSSPDRVGGYTF. The CDR3 DNA sequence: TGTGCCAGCAGCTCCCCCGACAGGGTCGGAGGCTACACCTTC.

Ten or more counts support this clonotype. This chain connects TRBV29-1 to TRBJ2-5, with 11 bases identical to TRBD2. The trim removed 4 bases at V and 4 bases at J, leaving 8 bases unmatched. CDR1 and CDR2 from the germline V gene are SQVTM and ANQGSEA. This CDR3 spans 15 amino acids. The DNA for the CDR3 is TGCAGCGTTGTAGCGGGAGGGCCCGGCGGAGAGACCCAGTACTTC. Its protein is CSVVAGGPGGETQYF.

V and J are TRBV6-1 and TRBJ1-1, with TRBD1 as a possible D gene (5 bases). Germline V CDR1 and CDR2: MNHNS, SASEGT. The CDR3 loop spans 14 amino acids. V shed 2 bases and J shed 1 base, with 8 bases lying between them. The CDR3 region has the DNA TGTGCCAGCAGTGAACCGCAGGGGAACACTGAAGCTTTCTTT. Its translation: CASSEPQGNTEAFF.

This clonotype was seen repeatedly, ten times or more. The chain has TRBV5-5 and TRBJ2-4, with D possibly matching TRBD2 (5 bases). Trimming shortened V by 9 bases and J by 0 bases, and 10 bases separated the two germline ends. CDR1 and CDR2 from the germline V gene are SGHKS and YYEKEE (reference sequence). The length of the CDR3 is 13 residues. For the CDR3, the DNA is TGTGCCACCGGGGAACTAGCCAAAAACATTCAGTACTTC. This gives the protein CATGELAKNIQYF.

At least ten counts were recorded for this clonotype. The chain uses TRBV7-6 and TRBJ2-5; perhaps TRBD2 as D (6 bases). CDR3 length: 14 residues. V lost 2 bases and J lost 4, with 11 bases in between. The germline CDR1 and CDR2 sequences are SGHVS and FNYEAQ. CDR3 residues: CASSLIGSSETQYF. CDR3 in DNA: TGTGCCAGCAGCTTAATCGGGAGCTCAGAGACCCAGTACTTC.

This clonotype was counted only a few times. The chain joins TRBV19 to TRBJ2-5; 8 bases fit TRBD1. The V gene's germline CDR1 is LNHDA and CDR2 SQIVND (reference sequence). The CDR3 totals 13 residues. Trimming removed 6 bases from V and 5 bases from J; junction bases left unmatched: 5. CDR3 in DNA: TGTGCCAGTAGGCCCAGGGGGCTGGAGACCCAGTACTTC. This codes for CASRPRGLETQYF.

Note on this clonotype: One end of the junction varies from germline; a read error may be responsible. The chain has TRBV3-1 and TRBJ2-1; D is uncertain. Germline V CDR1 and CDR2: LGHDT, YNNKEL (reference sequence). The CDR3 consists of 13 residues. The CDR3 protein is CASSHDFSNELFF. In DNA form, the CDR3 reads TGTGCCAGCAGCCATGATTTTAGTAATGAGCTGTTCTTC.

Only a few counts were recorded for this clonotype. The chain carries TRBV6-6 and TRBJ2-7, with 7 bases lining up with TRBD1. V dropped 4 bases and J dropped 3; count of bases not matched to a gene: 3. This CDR3 is built from 13 residues. CDR1 MNHNY and CDR2 SVGAGI come from the germline V gene (reference sequence). CDR3 coding DNA: TGTGCCAGCAGTTTCGGACAGGACTACGAGCAGTACTTC. It specifies CASSFGQDYEQYF.

This chain connects TRBV15 to TRBJ2-2; D call uncertain. The germline CDR1 and CDR2 sequences are LNHNV and YYDKDF (reference sequence). The CDR3 is 17 residues long. Trimming left V 0 bases short and J 0 bases short, with 11 bases between. The CDR3 here is CATSRDYLQPNTGELFF. The CDR3, as DNA: TGTGCCACCAGCAGAGATTATTTGCAGCCGAACACCGGGGAGCTGTTTTTT.

The V gene is TRBV7-2, the J gene TRBJ2-7; 7 nucleotides agree with TRBD2. In germline, CDR1 is SGHTA, CDR2 FQGNSA. The J segment lost 6 bases and the V segment lost 3 bases, leaving 8 bases of the junction unmatched. This CDR3 region has 14 residues. The CDR3 nucleotides read TGTGCCAGCAGCTTCAGCGGGGTCCTTTCCGAGCAGTACTTC. It codes for CASSFSGVLSEQYF.

The chain uses TRBV9 and TRBJ2-3; unclear D gene. Germline CDR1 SGDLS, CDR2 YYNGEE. V lost 3 bases to trimming and J lost 5 bases, with 7 bases between them. The CDR3 runs to 12 residues. The CDR3 loop reads CASSDSGDTQYF. The CDR3 DNA is TGTGCCAGCAGCGATTCTGGAGATACGCAGTATTTT.

This clonotype was counted many times. CDR3 sequence reads: CASSLDGTEANYGYTF. DNA for the CDR3: TGTGCCAGCAGCTTAGATGGGACGGAAGCAAACTATGGCTACACCTTC. This chain links TRBV7-9 with TRBJ1-2; a weak D match, TRBD1 (5 bases). CDR1 SEHNR and CDR2 FQNEAQ come from the germline V gene (reference sequence). V was clipped by 1 base and J by 2 bases, with 14 bases between them. This CDR3 is built from 16 residues.

This clonotype was counted at least ten times. The chain uses TRBV11-2 and TRBJ2-1, with 8 bases fitting TRBD2. With V trimmed by 3 bases and J by 3 bases, 7 bases remained unmatched. The germline V gene has CDR1 SGHAT and CDR2 FQNNGV. The CDR3 covers 16 residues. CDR3 sequence reads: CASSLEGREVYNEQFF. The CDR3 bases are TGTGCCAGCAGCTTGGAGGGGCGGGAGGTCTACAATGAGCAGTTCTTC.

There are a few counts of this clonotype. This sequence joins TRBV3-1 and TRBJ2-3; D is unresolved. CDR1 is LGHDT and CDR2 is YNNKEL in the germline V gene (reference sequence). This CDR3 is 13 amino acids long. Trimming left V 1 base short and J 7 bases short, with 9 bases between. The CDR3 coding sequence is TGTGCCAGCAGCCAAGGGGCAGCGAATACGCAGTATTTT. This encodes CASSQGAANTQYF.